This T cell receptor beta chain derives from a study of T cells after yellow fever vaccination (dated by TCRdb to the late 2010s). For context, the study as a whole: Libraries from fractions with low cell numbers were prepared with the SMART-Seq v4 Ultra Low Input RNA kit. Bulk TCR alpha and beta repertoires were sequenced longitudinally to track T-cell clones before and after primary and booster YFV17D yellow fever vaccination. Two healthy male donors made up the cohort, one aged 18 to 29 years and the other aged 30 to 39 years. Blood was drawn at multiple timepoints before and after primary and secondary immunization, with bulk PBMC replicates and cell subsets isolated.

Results and caveats for the whole study, not just this receptor: Compared with the primary T-cell response, the secondary T-cell response was faster but weaker, reaching its peak on day 5 rather than on day 15. The study included only a couple of donors, which limits how far the findings can be generalized. A small share of clonotypes occurred in both CD4 and CD8 compartments, likely arising from convergent recombination. After the booster, most of the clones that had expanded following primary vaccination were detected again (approximately 95% of CD4 and roughly 88% of CD8), which suggests that memory was broadly maintained. Computational filtering was required because FACS-sorted repertoires could contain abundant contaminating clonotypes from the bulk population.

TCR cDNA was made using 5'RACE template switching, a step that added a universal primer site and unique molecular identifiers. Priming for cDNA synthesis came from both the TCR alpha and TCR beta constant segments. Two PCR steps were used to amplify libraries, with sample barcodes and sequencing adapters being added in the second step. Sequencing of libraries was performed on Illumina HiSeq 2500 (2x100 bp) or NovaSeq (2x150 bp). In the original analysis: Reads were demultiplexed and collapsed into UMI consensus sequences with MIGEC, and V(D)J alignment was performed with MiXCR. Using edgeR on replicate PBMC samples, clonotypes were called vaccine-responding if FDR was below 0.01 and the log2 fold change was above 5 up to day 15. Bulk clonotypes were assigned CD4 or CD8 identity according to which sequenced CD4 or CD8 repertoire held them at higher abundance. Starting from the raw public reads, TCRdb applied fastp trimming at Q25, assembled clones with MiXCR and retained in-frame beta chains. All rows with the same CDR3 protein become a single entry with the most common DNA and genes. The V and J calls here are based on TCRdb, not the publication. Counted in this sample were hundreds of thousands of distinct CDR3 sequences; roughly 14% of them appeared once. Roughly 13% of the sample is held by the ten biggest clonotypes.

The intended sense of this specimen's treatment or condition label: live attenuated yellow fever vaccine strain. Two biological replicates of bulk PBMCs were collected at each blood-draw timepoint. A standard Ficoll-Paque protocol was used to isolate PBMCs from peripheral blood. RNA was extracted with TriZol from bulk PBMCs, CD4 and CD8 fractions, and dextramer-positive and dextramer-negative fractions. This clonotype was counted between two and nine times. This clone's antigen is unknown. One base away there is no much larger clone; base qualities are not given. The CDR3 holds 14 amino acids from the cysteine to the phenylalanine. The DNA shown is the 42-base CDR3, in frame from base 1. V trim: 5 bases; J trim: 3 bases; unmatched bases: 7. Based on the germline V gene (reference sequence), the CDR1 and CDR2 sequences are DFQATT and SNEGSKA.

The sequences come from PBMCs, collected on the day of the yellow fever booster vaccination. The sequence came from a man aged 25-45 years who received the YFV17D yellow fever vaccine. The chain joins TRBV20-1 to TRBJ2-1, with 7 bases in between that match TRBD2. The sequenced DNA: TGCAGTGCTGGGGGGGACTATTTCTACAATGAGCAGTTCTTC. This is translated as CSAGGDYFYNEQFF.